This is a list of T cell receptor beta chains from one sample in a study of T cell changes during pregnancy in multiple sclerosis. TCRdb's copy holds only in-frame clones and misses some; the assay was immunoSEQ multiplex PCR. The data hold roughly 7,900 clones, with about 85% observed a single time. The starting material was CD8+ T cells from peripheral blood mononuclear cells, obtained in the first trimester of pregnancy. All receptors derive from a female donor in good health, enrolled as a control in a pregnancy study. The CDR3 runs from the conserved cysteine through the conserved F or W. Each record gives: V gene, D gene, J gene, clone size, CDR3 protein, CDR3 DNA. A D gene is named only where the DNA matches it firmly. Some rows mark clone size as missing; the rest say once, few, many or name a class of expanded clone.

V gene: TRBV15; D gene: NA; J gene: TRBJ1-5; clone size: NA; CDR3 protein: CATSRGQDVQPQHF; CDR3 DNA: TGTGCCACCAGCAGAGGGCAAGATGTTCAGCCCCAGCATTTT
V gene: TRBV6-4; D gene: NA; J gene: TRBJ2-1; clone size: NA; CDR3 protein: CASSVSVAAGNEQFF; CDR3 DNA: TGTGCCAGCAGTGTCTCTGTAGCGGCGGGCAATGAGCAGTTCTTC
V gene: TRBV5-6; D gene: NA; J gene: TRBJ1-2; clone size: NA; CDR3 protein: CASSPLTANYGYTF; CDR3 DNA: TGTGCCAGCAGCCCATTAACAGCAAACTATGGCTACACCTTC
V gene: TRBV11-2; D gene: NA; J gene: TRBJ2-7; clone size: NA; CDR3 protein: CASSLWAGALYEQYF; CDR3 DNA: TGTGCCAGCAGCTTATGGGCAGGGGCTTTATACGAGCAGTACTTC
V gene: TRBV5-6; D gene: NA; J gene: TRBJ2-7; clone size: NA; CDR3 protein: CASSLGGPGEQYF; CDR3 DNA: TGTGCCAGCAGCTTGGGCGGTCCGGGGGAGCAGTACTTC
V gene: TRBV5-6; D gene: NA; J gene: TRBJ1-5; clone size: NA; CDR3 protein: CASSLERDGQPQHF; CDR3 DNA: TGTGCCAGCAGCTTGGAGAGGGATGGGCAGCCCCAGCATTTT
V gene: TRBV9; D gene: NA; J gene: TRBJ1-1; clone size: few; CDR3 protein: CASSVEGGSTEAFF; CDR3 DNA: TGTGCCAGCAGCGTAGAGGGGGGGTCCACTGAAGCTTTCTTT
V gene: TRBV7-8; D gene: NA; J gene: TRBJ2-2; clone size: NA; CDR3 protein: CASRLDRNTGELFF; CDR3 DNA: TGTGCCAGCAGGTTAGATCGGAACACCGGGGAGCTGTTTTTT
V gene: TRBV9; D gene: TRBD2; J gene: TRBJ2-2; clone size: NA; CDR3 protein: CASSVPSGGASNTGELFF; CDR3 DNA: TGTGCCAGCAGCGTCCCTAGCGGGGGGGCGTCGAACACCGGGGAGCTGTTTTTT
V gene: TRBV6-5; D gene: TRBD1; J gene: TRBJ1-5; clone size: NA; CDR3 protein: CASSYSGQGGQPQHF; CDR3 DNA: TGTGCCAGCAGTTACTCAGGACAGGGAGGGCAGCCCCAGCATTTT
V gene: TRBV7-6; D gene: TRBD1; J gene: TRBJ1-1; clone size: NA; CDR3 protein: CASSPSTGGLDTEAFF; CDR3 DNA: TGTGCCAGCAGCCCAAGTACAGGGGGCTTGGACACTGAAGCTTTCTTT
V gene: TRBV7-9; D gene: TRBD1; J gene: TRBJ2-3; clone size: NA; CDR3 protein: CASSLVGQGEYTDTQYF; CDR3 DNA: TGTGCCAGCAGCTTAGTAGGACAGGGAGAGTACACAGATACGCAGTATTTT
V gene: TRBV6-1; D gene: TRBD1; J gene: TRBJ2-1; clone size: NA; CDR3 protein: CASSGGQGGNEQFF; CDR3 DNA: TGTGCCAGCAGTGGGGGACAGGGGGGCAATGAGCAGTTCTTC
V gene: TRBV2; D gene: NA; J gene: TRBJ1-1; clone size: NA; CDR3 protein: CASRPGRVRRGTEAFF; CDR3 DNA: TGTGCCAGCAGACCAGGGAGAGTTAGGAGGGGCACTGAAGCTTTCTTT
V gene: TRBV6-1; D gene: NA; J gene: TRBJ1-3; clone size: NA; CDR3 protein: CASSETAGSGNTIYF; CDR3 DNA: TGTGCCAGCAGTGAAACGGCAGGGTCTGGAAACACCATATATTTT
V gene: TRBV7-2; D gene: NA; J gene: TRBJ1-3; clone size: NA; CDR3 protein: CATNRDSSSGNTIYF; CDR3 DNA: TGTGCCACCAACCGGGACTCCAGCTCTGGAAACACCATATATTTT
V gene: TRBV27; D gene: TRBD2; J gene: TRBJ2-1; clone size: NA; CDR3 protein: CASSPNSGVQWNEQFF; CDR3 DNA: TGTGCCAGCAGCCCAAATAGCGGGGTTCAATGGAATGAGCAGTTCTTC
V gene: TRBV2; D gene: TRBD1; J gene: TRBJ1-4; clone size: NA; CDR3 protein: CASRTGVDEKLFF; CDR3 DNA: TGTGCCAGCAGGACAGGGGTGGATGAAAAACTGTTTTTT
V gene: TRBV2; D gene: TRBD2; J gene: TRBJ2-5; clone size: NA; CDR3 protein: CASSGGLAGDQETQYF; CDR3 DNA: TGTGCCAGCAGTGGAGGCCTAGCGGGGGACCAAGAGACCCAGTACTTC
V gene: TRBV5-6; D gene: NA; J gene: TRBJ2-1; clone size: NA; CDR3 protein: CASSLRGLNNEQFF; CDR3 DNA: TGTGCCAGCAGCTTGCGTGGACTGAACAATGAGCAGTTCTTC
V gene: TRBV27; D gene: NA; J gene: TRBJ2-2; clone size: NA; CDR3 protein: CASSQNTGELFF; CDR3 DNA: TGTGCCAGCAGCCAAAACACCGGGGAGCTGTTTTTT
V gene: TRBV7-9; D gene: NA; J gene: TRBJ1-3; clone size: NA; CDR3 protein: CASNSGDFSGNTIYF; CDR3 DNA: TGTGCCAGTAATTCGGGGGACTTCTCTGGAAACACCATATATTTT
V gene: TRBV10-3; D gene: TRBD2; J gene: TRBJ2-3; clone size: NA; CDR3 protein: CAISEFRTSGSTDTQYF; CDR3 DNA: TGTGCCATCAGTGAGTTCCGGACTAGCGGGAGCACAGATACGCAGTATTTT
V gene: TRBV5-6; D gene: TRBD2; J gene: TRBJ2-7; clone size: NA; CDR3 protein: CASSLAGRDPWGYEQYF; CDR3 DNA: TGTGCCAGCAGCTTGGCCGGGAGGGACCCTTGGGGGTACGAGCAGTACTTC
V gene: TRBV4-2; D gene: NA; J gene: TRBJ2-6; clone size: medium-sized; CDR3 protein: CASSQDQGSGANVLTF; CDR3 DNA: TGTGCCAGCAGCCAAGATCAGGGCTCTGGGGCCAACGTCCTGACTTTC
V gene: TRBV10-3; D gene: TRBD1; J gene: TRBJ1-5; clone size: NA; CDR3 protein: CAISGDDRVSQPQHF; CDR3 DNA: TGTGCCATCAGTGGGGACGACAGGGTGAGCCAGCCCCAGCATTTT